The clone carrying this T cell receptor beta chain was detected only once. The sample originates from a study of blood T cell repertoires in COVID-19. Study overall: PBMCs, B-cell-depleted T cells, or T cells provided the cDNA or gDNA that made up the material.

Assay: immunoSEQ multiplex PCR; the TCRdb copy retains only in-frame clones and omits some. This sample has approximately 110,000 clones, with 70% to 90% found just once. The sequenced sample consisted of peripheral blood. The clonotype originates from a woman aged 60 to 75 with acute or convalescent COVID-19.

Written as DNA, the CDR3 is TGTGCCAGTGTTCCTAGCGCCGCCTACAATGAGCAGTTCTTC. This gives the protein CASVPSAAYNEQFF. This rearrangement joins TRBV28 to TRBJ2-1; possibly TRBD2 for D (6 bases). V was pared by 9 bases and J by 2 bases, with 14 bases between. Looked up from germline, CDR1 is MDHEN and CDR2 is SYDVKM. This CDR3 is built from 14 residues. Filled out from reference TRBV28 and TRBJ2-1, the complete variable domain reads DVKVTQSSRYLVKRTGEKVFLECVQDMDHENMFWYRQDPGLGLRLIYFSYDVKMKEKGDIPEGYSVSREKKERFSLILESASTNQTSMYLCASVPSAAYNEQFFGPGTRLTVL.